The 18 T cell receptor beta chains in this list originate from one sample, sequenced in a study of T cells in Graves' hyperthyroidism and ophthalmopathy. Amplified regions were TCR beta CDR3 sequences from RNA transcripts. The HTBI primer set served for first-round RT-PCR of the TCR CDR3. TCRdb processed the multiplex PCR reads anew with MiXCR; each CDR3 protein has one entry. Of fewer than 400,000 distinct CDR3 sequences listed, more than 20% were seen once; the top ten hold 73%. The sequencing sample was made of blood. Every receptor here comes from a man aged 50 to 60 with Graves' hyperthyroidism.

The rearrangement links TRBV20-1 to TRBJ2-1, with 9 bases matching TRBD2. Losses at the gene ends were 3 bases for V and 7 bases for J; bases not matched to a gene: 4. The CDR3 spans 13 residues. CDR1 is DFQATT, CDR2 SNEGSKA, per germline (reference sequence). The CDR3 loop is CSASRTSANEQFF. Here the CDR3 DNA reads TGCAGTGCTAGTAGGACTAGCGCTAATGAGCAGTTCTTC.

The chain couples TRBV30 to TRBJ2-7, with TRBD2 identical over 7 bases. Trimming took 1 base from V and 1 from J; bases not matched to a gene: 7. In germline, CDR1 is GTSNPN, CDR2 SVGIG (reference sequence). The CDR3 sequence is 15 residues long. In nucleotides, the CDR3 is TGTGCCTGGAGTGAGTCTAGCGGCCTATCCTACGAGCAGTACTTC. Protein sequence: CAWSESSGLSYEQYF.

Only one count was recorded for this clonotype. The chain is built from TRBV10-2 and TRBJ2-1; D may be TRBD2 (5 bases). Trimming shortened V by 0 bases and J by 2 bases, and 14 bases separated the two germline ends. The CDR3 loop spans 17 amino acids. Germline lookup yields CDR1 WSHSY and CDR2 SAAADI. The DNA of the CDR3 is TGCGCCAGCAGTGAGTCGTTCGCGGAGACTACCTACAATGAGCAGTTCTTC. Protein product: CASSESFAETTYNEQFF.

As for this clonotype: An end of the junction differs from the germline gene, which may be a read error. V and J are TRBV6-2 or TRBV6-3 and TRBJ2-2; possibly TRBD1 for D (6 bases). CDR1 is MNHEY, CDR2 SVGEGT, per germline. There are 15 residues in the CDR3. CDR3 residues: CASSFGQLYTGELSF. The DNA for the CDR3 is TGTGCCAGCAGCTTTGGACAGCTATACACCGGGGAGCTGTCTTTT.

In its sample, this clonotype was seen a few times. This sequence joins TRBV7-9 and TRBJ2-1, with a weak D call TRBD2 (6 bases). This CDR3 has 13 amino acids. Trimming shortened V by 3 bases and J by 8 bases, and 11 bases separated the two germline ends. Per germline, CDR1 SEHNR and CDR2 FQNEAQ (reference sequence). The CDR3 region has the DNA TGTGCCAGCAGCTTGGAACCTAGCGATGAGCAGTTCTTC. It specifies CASSLEPSDEQFF.

The chain uses TRBV6-1 and TRBJ2-2, with 9 bases lining up with TRBD2. J was trimmed by 4 bases and V by 6 bases; bases with no gene match: 15. The CDR3 length is 18 residues. From germline, CDR1 is MNHNS and CDR2 SASEGT. The CDR3 loop reads CASRPSRGREGPTGELFF. CDR3 nucleotides: TGTGCCAGCAGACCCTCCCGTGGGCGGGAGGGCCCCACCGGGGAGCTGTTTTTT.

This clonotype appeared many times. For the CDR3, the DNA is TGCGCCAGCAGCTCTTCGGGACTAGCGGGAGTAGGAAAGAATGAGCAGTTCTTC. Its protein product is CASSSSGLAGVGKNEQFF. The V and J genes are TRBV5-1 and TRBJ2-1; 14 nucleotides agree with TRBD2. J lost 7 bases, V lost 3 bases, and 12 bases had no gene match. The CDR3 sequence is 18 residues long. Per germline, CDR1 SGHRS and CDR2 YFSETQ.

This clonotype was seen at least ten times. The chain links TRBV18 to TRBJ1-1, with 7 positions matching TRBD1. The CDR3 runs 16 residues. Per germline, CDR1 KGHSH and CDR2 LQKENI. The ends lost 1 base at V and 3 bases at J; junction bases unmatched: 8. The CDR3 nucleotides read TGTGCCAGCTCACCACTCACAGGGGCGCTGGACACTGAAGCTTTCTTT. Its protein is CASSPLTGALDTEAFF.

In DNA form, the CDR3 reads TGTGCCAGCAGCTTCGGGGGAGGTGCTGAAGCTTTCTTT. Translating it yields CASSFGGGAEAFF. The rearrangement uses TRBV5-4 and TRBJ1-1, with a possible D match to TRBD1 (5 bases). CDR3 length equals 13 residues. Deletions cut 2 bases from V and 6 bases from J, with 11 bases between. Germline V gives CDR1 SGHNT, CDR2 YYREEE (reference sequence). Filled out from reference TRBV5-4 and TRBJ1-1, the complete variable domain reads ETGVTQSPTHLIKTRGQQVTLRCSSQSGHNTVSWYQQALGQGPQFIFQYYREEENGRGNFPPRFSGLQFPNYSSELNVNALELDDSALYLCASSFGGGAEAFFGQGTRLTVV.

This clonotype has at least ten counts. The V gene is TRBV7-3, the J gene TRBJ2-5; TRBD2 matches at 8 bases. Germline V gene data show CDR1 as SGHTA and CDR2 as FQGTGA. This CDR3 comprises 15 residues. Unmatched junction bases numbered 8, after V lost 3 bases and J lost 5 bases. The CDR3 coding sequence is TGTGCCAGCAGCTTGATAGCGGGAATTGACGAGACCCAGTACTTC. It specifies CASSLIAGIDETQYF.

The chain couples TRBV6-1 to TRBJ1-2; D possibly corresponds to TRBD1 (5 bases). V dropped 7 bases and J dropped 1 base, with 10 bases sitting between them. Germline-derived CDR1 and CDR2 are MNHNS and SASEGT. The CDR3 loop spans 13 amino acids. This chain's CDR3 is CASNAGGNYGYTF. As DNA, the CDR3 is TGTGCCAGCAATGCGGGGGGTAACTATGGCTACACCTTC.

The gene calls are TRBV7-9 and TRBJ1-2, with D maybe TRBD1 (5 bases). Trimming left V 6 bases short and J 1 base short, with 27 bases between. The germline V gene encodes CDR1 SEHNR and CDR2 FQNEAQ (reference sequence). CDR3 size: 19 residues. This chain's CDR3 is CASSPTAGEASPYNYGYTF. CDR3 DNA sequence: TGTGCCAGCAGTCCCACCGCGGGGGAGGCATCCCCATATAACTATGGCTACACCTTC.

At least ten counts were recorded for this clonotype. The gene calls are TRBV2 and TRBJ2-7, with 11 bases fitting TRBD1. Trimming took 2 bases from V and 5 from J; bases not matched to a gene: 5. The CDR3 loop spans 15 amino acids. Germline V gene sequence: CDR1 SNHLY, CDR2 FYNNEI. CDR3: CASSETGTGGNEQYF. CDR3 coding DNA: TGTGCCAGCAGTGAAACGGGGACAGGGGGGAACGAGCAGTACTTC.

The table lists this clonotype with many counts. This chain connects TRBV6-1 to TRBJ2-1; 12 bases fit TRBD2. This CDR3 is 15 amino acids long. With V trimmed by 6 bases and J by 4 bases, 4 bases remained unmatched. The germline CDR1 and CDR2 sequences are MNHNS and SASEGT. The CDR3 DNA is TGTGCCAGCAGCCAAGGACTAGCGGGATACAATGAGCAGTTCTTC. Translation gives CASSQGLAGYNEQFF.

V and J are TRBV10-2 and TRBJ2-3, with D uncertain. Germline V gene data show CDR1 as WSHSY and CDR2 as SAAADI. The CDR3 has 15 amino acids. Trimming took off 3 bases at V and 1 base at J, with 11 bases between the two ends. CDR3 sequence: CASSEPGKGTDTQYF. CDR3 coding DNA: TGCGCCAGCAGTGAACCAGGCAAGGGCACAGATACGCAGTATTTT.

This clonotype appeared many times. The J gene is TRBJ2-5, the V gene TRBV13, with D tentatively TRBD1 (5 bases). The germline V gene encodes CDR1 PRHDT and CDR2 FYEKMQ (reference sequence). The V end lost 2 bases, the J end lost 4 bases, and 14 bases lay between the germline ends. CDR3 size: 15 residues. The CDR3 spells CASSLLGREGETQYF. CDR3 in DNA: TGTGCCAGCAGCTTATTGGGCAGGGAAGGAGAGACCCAGTACTTC.

The chain joins TRBV7-6 to TRBJ2-7; TRBD2 aligns across 8 bases. This CDR3 contains 15 residues. CDR1 SGHVS and CDR2 FNYEAQ come from the germline V gene. Trimming took 5 bases from V and 1 from J; bases not matched to a gene: 7. CDR3 residues: CASSRSGRDSYEQYF. CDR3 sequence (DNA): TGTGCCAGCAGCAGAAGCGGGAGAGATTCCTACGAGCAGTACTTC.

The table lists this clonotype with many counts. This chain uses TRBV9 with TRBJ1-1; D is undetermined. The CDR3 loop spans 14 amino acids. Germline loops: CDR1 SGDLS, CDR2 YYNGEE. The V end was cut by 0 bases, the J end by 0 bases, with 6 bases between. The CDR3 region is CASSVGGVNTEAFF. CDR3 bases: TGTGCCAGCAGCGTAGGTGGCGTGAACACTGAAGCTTTCTTT.